A single sample is the source of the 11 T cell receptor beta chains below, sequenced in a study of siplizumab effects on memory and regulatory T cells. Produced via immunoSEQ multiplex PCR; TCRdb's table is partial and in-frame only. The top ten hold 0.55% to 0.7% of the sample, which has 90,000 to 120,000 clones, approximately 93% seen once. Sequenced input: Tregs sorted from blood. The receptors were sampled from a human donor in good health.

J is TRBJ1-2 and V is TRBV18; TRBD1 is a possible D gene (6 bases). The CDR3 loop spans 13 amino acids. Per germline, CDR1 KGHSH and CDR2 LQKENI. Trimming took 8 bases from V and 2 from J, leaving 12 bases between them. The chain's CDR3 is CASRPTGNYGYTF. The CDR3 bases are TGTGCCAGCCGACCAACAGGGAACTATGGCTACACCTTC.

The rearrangement links TRBV5-1 to TRBJ2-7; D tentatively fits TRBD1 or TRBD2 (6 bases each). CDR1 and CDR2 (germline): SGHRS, YFSETQ. Between the trimmed V and J ends, which lost 3 bases and 6 bases, there was a span of 16 bases. CDR3 length: 14 amino acids. The CDR3 coding sequence is TGCGCCAGCAGCTGGAGGGACACCCTCCTCGAGCAGTACTTC. This translates into CASSWRDTLLEQYF.

The V and J genes are TRBV6-5 and TRBJ2-5; D gene unclear. The V gene lost 3 bases and the J gene lost 5 bases, with 16 bases spanning the gap. The CDR3 spans 15 residues. From germline, CDR1 is MNHEY and CDR2 SVGAGI. The CDR3: CASSYQKYFQETQYF. The CDR3, as DNA: TGTGCCAGCAGTTATCAAAAATACTTCCAGGAGACCCAGTACTTC.

This sequence joins TRBV28 and TRBJ1-6, with a weak D call TRBD1 (5 bases). The CDR3 spans 14 residues. V was trimmed by 6 bases and J by 7 bases, leaving 13 bases between them. The germline V gene encodes CDR1 MDHEN and CDR2 SYDVKM. CDR3 sequence reads: CASRFRDPNSPLHF. CDR3 sequence (DNA): TGTGCCAGCAGGTTCCGGGACCCCAATTCACCCCTCCACTTT.

This chain links TRBV10-3 with TRBJ2-7; 13 bases line up with TRBD2. The CDR3 totals 13 residues. V shed 10 bases and J 6 bases; nucleotides not matched to a gene: 6. Germline V gene data show CDR1 as ENHRY and CDR2 as SYGVKD. The CDR3 DNA reads TGTGCCACTCGGACTAGCGGGAGTGGCGAGCAGTACTTC. Protein product: CATRTSGSGEQYF.

V is TRBV12-5 and J is TRBJ2-5, with 7 bases aligning to TRBD2. Germline CDR1 reads LGHNT; CDR2 reads FRNRAP. Trimming removed 9 bases from V and 3 bases from J; junction bases left unmatched: 7. The CDR3 is 13 amino acids. The CDR3 DNA reads TGTGCTAGCGGGAGCGGGAAAAAAGAGACCCAGTACTTC. It is translated as CASGSGKKETQYF.

The chain joins TRBV6-4 to TRBJ2-1, with D perhaps being TRBD1 or TRBD2 (6 bases each). Germline lookup yields CDR1 MRHNA and CDR2 SNTAGT. Trimming left V 4 bases short and J 4 bases short, with 14 bases between. The CDR3 is 15 residues long. The CDR3 DNA follows: TGTGCCAGCAGTGGATCGGGGGCCCGATACAATGAGCAGTTCTTC. Its protein product is CASSGSGARYNEQFF.

This clone showed up just a few times. The chain has TRBV19 and TRBJ2-3, with TRBD2 matching over 8 bases. Germline trimming cut 3 bases from V and 3 bases from J; bases unmatched to any gene: 5. The CDR3 is made up of 15 amino acids. The germline V gene has CDR1 LNHDA and CDR2 SQIVND (reference sequence). The DNA for the CDR3 is TGTGCCAGTAGTATGGTAGCGGGGATAACAGATACGCAGTATTTT. This codes for CASSMVAGITDTQYF.

The chain employs TRBV19 and TRBJ2-1; TRBD2 agrees at 12 bases. CDR3 size: 16 residues. Trimming took 2 bases from V and 9 from J; bases not matched to a gene: 8. Germline loops: CDR1 LNHDA, CDR2 SQIVND (reference sequence). CDR3 DNA sequence: TGTGCCAGTAGTATACTCGGACTAGCGGGGTCTGTTGAGCAGTTCTTC. It is translated as CASSILGLAGSVEQFF.

Written as DNA, the CDR3 is TGTGCCAGCAGCGCCACCGGGACGGTGCCATCTGGCTACACCTTC. Translation gives CASSATGTVPSGYTF. This chain links TRBV9 with TRBJ1-2; maybe TRBD1 (5 bases). Germline V lookup: CDR1 SGDLS, CDR2 YYNGEE. V dropped 3 bases and J dropped 7 bases, with 19 bases sitting between them. The CDR3 is 15 amino acids.

V usage is TRBV7-2 and J usage is TRBJ1-3, with D unclear. The CDR3 covers 12 residues. The ends were cut back, 5 bases at V and 0 bases at J, with 2 bases in the middle. CDR1 SGHTA and CDR2 FQGNSA come from the germline V gene. CDR3 sequence: CASSPSGNTIYF. Written as DNA, the CDR3 is TGTGCCAGCAGCCCCTCTGGAAACACCATATATTTT. Full variable domain (remainder filled in from reference TRBV7-2 and TRBJ1-3): GAGVSQSPSNKVTEKGKDVELRCDPISGHTALYWYRQSLGQGLEFLIYFQGNSAPDKSGLPSDRFSAERTGGSVSTLTIQRTQQEDSAVYLCASSPSGNTIYFGEGSWLTVV.